This section outlines one T cell receptor (beta chain) sequence together with its context. The data are from a study of blood T cell repertoires in COVID-19. Overall study: T cells, B-cell-depleted T cells, or PBMCs provided the cDNA or gDNA that served as material.

Profiled with immunoSEQ multiplex PCR; TCRdb holds only in-frame clones, not every one. Found here are 95,000 to 150,000 clones, 82% of them singletons; the top ten hold 3.5% to 5.5%. The germline gives CDR1 MNHEY, CDR2 SMNVEV (reference sequence). V shed 3 bases and J 3 bases; nucleotides not matched to a gene: 4. The CDR3 is 15 amino acids. The material sequenced was peripheral blood. This clonotype was sampled from a woman aged 70 to 79 with acute or convalescent COVID-19. The chain has TRBV27 and TRBJ2-1; 8 nucleotides match TRBD1. In DNA, the CDR3 is TGTGCCAGCAGTTTGGAAGGACAGGGCTACAATGAGCAGTTCTTC. It encodes CASSLEGQGYNEQFF.